This T cell receptor beta chain was documented in a study of blood T cell repertoires in COVID-19. Study-level information: COVID-19 samples from acute and convalescent phases originated in the United States, Italy and Spain. PBMCs, B-cell-depleted T cells, or T cells provided the cDNA or gDNA that made up the material.

Source study methods: It was from reference gene primer amplification that nucleated cell counts were estimated. Here immunoSEQ multiplex PCR was the method, and the copy in TCRdb shows in-frame clones only, minus some. V and J calls and clone size are those listed in that table; D and trimming were worked out from the DNA. There are more than 70,000 clones in the sample; roughly 73% occur only once, and 9.5% to 10% lies in the top ten. Germline values: CDR1 MNHEY, CDR2 SMNVEV (reference sequence). The CDR3 extends over 14 amino acids. V was pared by 8 bases and J by 2 bases, with 6 bases of the junction left unmatched. The table lists this clone with a count of one.

The genes are TRBV27 and TRBJ2-7; TRBD1 matches 10 bases. Sample: peripheral blood. This TCR was recovered from a human donor in a cohort sampled during active COVID-19. CDR3 loop: CASARDRGPYEQYF. CDR3 DNA sequence: TGTGCCAGCGCCCGGGACAGGGGCCCCTACGAGCAGTACTTC.